Listed below are T cell receptor beta chains from one sample, sequenced in a study of T cell repertoires in cytomegalovirus infection. No antigens are known for them. TCRdb redid the calling of the reads with MiXCR, one entry per CDR3 protein. The profile shows about 890,000 distinct CDR3 sequences, around 29% of them singletons. The specimen was cultured CD8+ T cells from PBMCs, collected from culture after CMV antigen stimulation. The receptors come from a human donor in good health (CMV status not recorded). Some clones in this sample may be carry-over from other donors' samples. Each CDR3 is given with its conserved first and last residue. A D gene is named only where the DNA matches it firmly. Rows give clone size only sometimes, using once, few, many, or a class for an expanded clone.

>TRBV15|NA|TRBJ2-1|NA
TGTGCCACCAGCAGGCGGACGGTTGCTGAGCAGTTCTTC
CATSRRTVAEQFF
>TRBV11-3|NA|TRBJ2-3|NA
TGTGCCAACAGCTTCGACAGCACAGATACGCAGTATTTT
CANSFDSTDTQYF
>TRBV2|few|TRBJ1-2|TRBD1
TGTGCCAGCAGGAGGCCAACAGGGGTCTATGGCTACACCTTC
CASRRPTGVYGYTF
>TRBV20-1|few|TRBJ1-6|NA
TGCAGTGCTAGACCGATCTTCCTCGGACGCGAGGGGAATTCACCCCTCCACTTT
CSARPIFLGREGNSPLHF
>TRBV7-3|NA|TRBJ1-1|NA
TGTGCCAGCAGCTTTTGGGAAGGGGAGGCGGCAGCTTTCTTT
CASSFWEGEAAAFF
>TRBV6-2/TRBV6-3|NA|TRBJ1-5|TRBD1
TGTGCCGGCAGTTACTCCCCCGGGACAGGGGCCAATCAGCCCCAGCATTTT
CAGSYSPGTGANQPQHF
>TRBV9|NA|TRBJ2-5|NA
TGTGCCAGCAGCGCCCAGGGGTTACAAGAGACCCAGTACTTC
CASSAQGLQETQYF
>TRBV3-1|NA|TRBJ2-3|NA
TGTGCCAGCACTCGTACAGGGATAGATACGCAGTATTTT
CASTRTGIDTQYF
>TRBV12-3/TRBV12-4|NA|TRBJ2-7|NA
TGTGCCAGCAGTTTATCAGGGGCCCCCTCCTACGAGCAGTACTTC
CASSLSGAPSYEQYF
>TRBV6-2/TRBV6-3|few|TRBJ1-1|TRBD1
TGTGCCAGTCAGTGGGGAGCTGGACAGGGAAGGAGAACTGAAGCTTTCTTT
CASQWGAGQGRRTEAFF